These 18 T cell receptor beta chains share one sample of origin, sequenced in a study of PD-1 blockade in classical Hodgkin lymphoma. Time point: cycle 4 day 1 (C4D1), after less than 7 weeks of nivolumab. All patients relapsed after autologous stem cell transplantation, and brentuximab vedotin exposure varied. TCRdb's table, derived via immunoSEQ multiplex PCR, lists solely in-frame clones and lacks some. The data contain roughly 64,000 clones, around 94% of them seen just once; the ten biggest clones take up more than 7.5%. Sequenced material: peripheral blood mononuclear cells (PBMCs), taken before the fourth cycle of nivolumab. These TCRs come from a human donor with classical Hodgkin lymphoma.

The CDR3 DNA is TGTGCCAGCAGTTTAAGAGGGAACTACAATGAGCAGTTCTTC. This gives the protein CASSLRGNYNEQFF. The J gene is TRBJ2-1, the V gene TRBV27; D may be TRBD2 (5 bases). The V gene's germline CDR1 is MNHEY and CDR2 SMNVEV (reference sequence). The CDR3 loop spans 14 amino acids. Trimming cost V 2 bases and J 3 bases, with 8 bases left between them.

The chain employs TRBV7-9 and TRBJ2-1; D remains ambiguous. This CDR3 is built from 12 residues. Germline CDR1 SEHNR, CDR2 FQNEAQ (reference sequence). The V gene lost 1 base and the J gene lost 9 bases, with 7 bases spanning the gap. The CDR3 spells CASSLVAAEQFF. The DNA for the CDR3 is TGTGCCAGCAGCTTAGTAGCTGCTGAGCAGTTCTTC.

The V and J genes are TRBV6-5 and TRBJ2-3; tentatively, D is TRBD2 (5 bases). The germline V gene encodes CDR1 MNHEY and CDR2 SVGAGI. Trimming left V 3 bases short and J 2 bases short, with 15 bases between. The CDR3 extends over 16 amino acids. The CDR3 here is CASSYRLAFDTDTQYF. In nucleotides, the CDR3 is TGTGCCAGCAGTTATCGGCTAGCCTTTGACACAGATACGCAGTATTTT.

This sequence joins TRBV2 and TRBJ2-1; no clear D. Germline V CDR1 and CDR2: SNHLY, FYNNEI. CDR3 length equals 12 residues. Trimming stripped 10 bases from V and 6 bases from J, with 13 bases between. Here the CDR3 reads CAINQVPNEQFF. The DNA for the CDR3 is TGTGCCATTAACCAAGTCCCCAATGAGCAGTTCTTC.

The rearrangement links TRBV30 to TRBJ1-1; no definite D call. The CDR3 sequence is 13 residues long. V was trimmed by 2 bases and J by 10 bases, leaving 17 bases between them. Germline CDR1 is GTSNPN and CDR2 is SVGIG (reference sequence). The CDR3 protein is CAWSSTTGLLAFF. CDR3 bases: TGTGCCTGGAGTAGTACCACCGGACTATTAGCTTTCTTT.

V gene TRBV13 combines with J gene TRBJ2-3, with D perhaps TRBD1 or TRBD2 (5 bases each). The ends were cut back, 5 bases at V and 3 bases at J, with 15 bases in the middle. Germline V gene lookup returns CDR1 PRHDT and CDR2 FYEKMQ (reference sequence). This CDR3 comprises 15 residues. Here the CDR3 reads CASSQGESGTDTQYF. The CDR3 DNA sequence: TGTGCCAGCAGCCAAGGGGAGAGCGGTACAGATACGCAGTATTTT.

This clone was picked up one time. J is TRBJ2-1 and V is TRBV9, with a tentative D call TRBD1 (6 bases). Germline CDR1 SGDLS, CDR2 YYNGEE. The CDR3 has 16 amino acids. The V end was cut by 0 bases, the J end by 4 bases, with 14 bases between. The CDR3 DNA sequence: TGTGCCAGCAGCGTAGCGGCACAGGGTTCGTACAATGAGCAGTTCTTC. This translates into CASSVAAQGSYNEQFF.

The chain carries TRBV4-1 and TRBJ1-2; D is unclear. There are 15 residues in the CDR3. The V gene lost 1 base and the J gene lost 2 bases, with 11 bases spanning the gap. Germline CDR1 is MGHRA and CDR2 is YSYEKL. The CDR3 bases are TGCGCCAGCAGCCAAGTGGTGGTCGGAAACTATGGCTACACCTTC. Amino acid sequence: CASSQVVVGNYGYTF.

Here the CDR3 reads CATSRARVGDEQYF. As DNA, the CDR3 is TGTGCCACCAGCAGAGCCCGAGTGGGGGACGAGCAGTACTTC. The J gene is TRBJ2-7, the V gene TRBV15; TRBD1 or TRBD2 may be the D gene (5 bases each). Germline CDR1 is LNHNV and CDR2 is YYDKDF (reference sequence). The ends were cut back, 1 base at V and 5 bases at J, with 12 bases in the middle. The CDR3 is 14 amino acids. Full variable domain (outside the CDR3, taken from reference TRBV15 and TRBJ2-7): DAMVIQNPRYQVTQFGKPVTLSCSQTLNHNVMYWYQQKSSQAPKLLFHYYDKDFNNEADTPDNFQSRRPNTSFCFLDIRSPGLGDTAMYLCATSRARVGDEQYFGPGTRLTVT.

The chain recombines TRBV27 with TRBJ2-7; TRBD1 is a possible D gene (5 bases). Germline values: CDR1 MNHEY, CDR2 SMNVEV (reference sequence). Between the trimmed V and J ends, which lost 7 bases and 1 base, there was a span of 14 bases. The CDR3 length is 14 residues. CDR3 coding DNA: TGTGCCAGCAATTCTGCAGGGAAATCCTACGAGCAGTACTTC. Protein sequence: CASNSAGKSYEQYF.

The V call is TRBV19, the J call TRBJ1-5, with 8 bases lining up with TRBD1. The V gene end was trimmed by 7 bases and the J gene end by 7 bases; junction bases not matched to a gene: 12. Germline V gene sequence: CDR1 LNHDA, CDR2 SQIVND (reference sequence). The CDR3 runs to 15 residues. This chain's CDR3 is CASTEGWGQVQPQHF. CDR3 coding DNA: TGTGCCAGTACCGAAGGCTGGGGACAGGTCCAGCCCCAGCATTTT.

The V and J genes are TRBV25-1 and TRBJ2-5; D gene ambiguous. Germline V gene lookup returns CDR1 MGHDK and CDR2 SYGVNS. V lost 0 bases, J lost 1 base, and 12 bases lay in between. The CDR3 loop spans 16 amino acids. The DNA of the CDR3 is TGTGCCAGCAGTGAATACTCATGGAAGTTCCAAGAGACCCAGTACTTC. Residues: CASSEYSWKFQETQYF.

As to this clone: One end of the junction fails to match germline, which may point to a read error. This rearrangement joins TRBV11-2 to TRBJ2-1; D may correspond to TRBD1 or TRBD2 (5 bases each). Germline V gene sequence: CDR1 SGHAT, CDR2 FQNNGV. CDR3 length: 12 amino acids. This CDR3 reads CANSSPGAPQFF. In nucleotides, the CDR3 is TGTGCCAACAGCTCTCCCGGGGCCCCGCAGTTCTTC.

The rearrangement joins TRBV6-5 to TRBJ1-5; unclear D gene. Between the trimmed V and J ends, which lost 0 bases and 1 base, there was a span of 7 bases. The CDR3 is 15 amino acids. CDR1 is MNHEY, CDR2 SVGAGI, per germline. The CDR3 nucleotides read TGTGCCAGCAGTTACTCAAAATTCAGCAATCAGCCCCAGCATTTT. Translation gives CASSYSKFSNQPQHF.

This clone has only one observation. The V and J genes are TRBV11-2 and TRBJ2-7; D remains unclear. Germline V CDR1 and CDR2: SGHAT, FQNNGV. There are 14 residues in the CDR3. V gave up 2 bases and J gave up 2 bases, with 10 bases separating them. CDR3 sequence reads: CASSLTLEPYEQYF. The CDR3 DNA sequence: TGTGCCAGCAGCTTAACGCTAGAACCCTACGAGCAGTACTTC.

J is TRBJ2-5 and V is TRBV19; a possible D gene is TRBD1 (5 bases). V was trimmed by 1 base and J by 5 bases, leaving 14 bases between them. This CDR3 is 15 amino acids long. Germline V gene lookup returns CDR1 LNHDA and CDR2 SQIVND (reference sequence). CDR3 protein: CASSIGVRETETQYF. In DNA form, the CDR3 reads TGTGCCAGTAGTATAGGAGTCAGGGAAACGGAGACCCAGTACTTC.

The chain carries TRBV7-9 and TRBJ2-5; 14 bases are shared with TRBD2. Germline CDR1 and CDR2: SEHNR and FQNEAQ (reference sequence). The V and J ends lost 5 bases and 5 bases, in that order; junction bases with no gene match: 7. The CDR3 runs 16 residues. The CDR3 bases are TGTGCCAGCAGCCAGCCGGGACTAGCGGGGGATGAGACCCAGTACTTC. Translating gives CASSQPGLAGDETQYF.

CDR3 loop: CASSSGSNYGYTF. Here the CDR3 DNA reads TGTGCCAGCAGTTCGGGGAGTAACTATGGCTACACCTTC. The chain is built from TRBV28 and TRBJ1-2; no definite D call. Germline CDR1 is MDHEN and CDR2 is SYDVKM. The V gene lost 4 bases and the J gene lost 1 base, with 7 bases spanning the gap. This CDR3 comprises 13 residues.